These T cell receptor beta chains were read from a single sample in a study of blood T cell repertoires in COVID-19. Assay used: immunoSEQ multiplex PCR; TCRdb lists only in-frame clones, some missing. The sample holds about 150,000 clones, about 85% seen once. Sequencing used peripheral blood. The receptors were sampled from a man in his sixties with COVID-19, enrolled during active disease. The CDR3 runs from the conserved cysteine through the conserved F or W. D genes are given only for firm matches. Part of the rows lack a size; the others show once, few, many or a class for expanded clones.

J gene: TRBJ1-3
D gene: -
clone size: few
V gene: TRBV5-1
CDR3 DNA: TGCGCCAGCCAACAGGGCCCCTCTCTCTCTGGAAACACCATATATTTT
CDR3 protein: CASQQGPSLSGNTIYF

J gene: TRBJ2-5
D gene: TRBD1
clone size: -
V gene: TRBV5-1
CDR3 DNA: TGCGCCAGCAGAGGACAGGGGTCAGAAGAGACCCAGTACTTC
CDR3 protein: CASRGQGSEETQYF

J gene: TRBJ2-7
D gene: -
clone size: -
V gene: TRBV4-3
CDR3 DNA: TGCGCCAGCAGCCAGAAGACAAGCTACGAGCAGTACTTC
CDR3 protein: CASSQKTSYEQYF

J gene: TRBJ1-2
D gene: -
clone size: -
V gene: TRBV19
CDR3 DNA: TGTGCCAGTAGTCATCAACGGACAGCAACATATGGCTACACCTTC
CDR3 protein: CASSHQRTATYGYTF

J gene: TRBJ2-1
D gene: -
clone size: -
V gene: TRBV11-3
CDR3 DNA: TGTGCCAGCAGCCCGCTTCCAAGCCTCTCCCTCTCCTACAATGAGCAGTTCTTC
CDR3 protein: CASSPLPSLSLSYNEQFF

J gene: TRBJ1-5
D gene: -
clone size: -
V gene: TRBV3-1/TRBV3-2
CDR3 DNA: TGTGCCAGCAGCCGCGGGGGGACGGACAGTCAGCCCCAGCATTTT
CDR3 protein: CASSRGGTDSQPQHF

J gene: TRBJ2-7
D gene: -
clone size: -
V gene: TRBV11-2
CDR3 DNA: TGTGCCAGCAGCTTACCCCAGGGTGGGATTTACGAGCAGTACTTC
CDR3 protein: CASSLPQGGIYEQYF

J gene: TRBJ1-1
D gene: TRBD1
clone size: -
V gene: TRBV10-3
CDR3 DNA: TGTGCCATCAGATCGGGACAGCCGAACACTGAAGCTTTCTTT
CDR3 protein: CAIRSGQPNTEAFF

J gene: TRBJ1-5
D gene: -
clone size: -
V gene: TRBV7-2
CDR3 DNA: TGTGCCAGCAGCTTAGCAAACAGGGCCCTCCATCAGCCCCAGCATTTT
CDR3 protein: CASSLANRALHQPQHF

J gene: TRBJ2-7
D gene: TRBD2
clone size: -
V gene: TRBV5-1
CDR3 DNA: TGCGCCAGCAGAAATGGACTAGCGGGGGCCTACGAGCAGTACTTC
CDR3 protein: CASRNGLAGAYEQYF

J gene: TRBJ1-4
D gene: -
clone size: -
V gene: TRBV23-1
CDR3 DNA: TGCGCCAGCAGTCAATCAGTCACGGGGAGATATGAAAAACTGTTTTTT
CDR3 protein: CASSQSVTGRYEKLFF

J gene: TRBJ2-1
D gene: -
clone size: few
V gene: TRBV29-1
CDR3 DNA: TGCAGCGTTGTGAAGTCTAGGGTGATAGCGAGAGAGAGTGAGCAGTTCTTC
CDR3 protein: CSVVKSRVIARESEQFF

J gene: TRBJ2-7
D gene: -
clone size: -
V gene: TRBV6-1
CDR3 DNA: TGTGCCAGCAGTGATTGGCAGGCAGGGGCCTACGAGCAGTACTTC
CDR3 protein: CASSDWQAGAYEQYF

J gene: TRBJ1-2
D gene: -
clone size: -
V gene: TRBV7-3
CDR3 DNA: TGTGCCAGCAGCCCACAGGGCGTGAATGGCTACACCTTC
CDR3 protein: CASSPQGVNGYTF

J gene: TRBJ2-3
D gene: -
clone size: -
V gene: TRBV4-3
CDR3 DNA: TGCGCCAGCAGCCGAGGAGTGGATACGCAGTATTTT
CDR3 protein: CASSRGVDTQYF

J gene: TRBJ2-1
D gene: -
clone size: -
V gene: TRBV12-3/TRBV12-4
CDR3 DNA: TGTGCCAGCAGCCAATACAATGAGCAGTTCTTC
CDR3 protein: CASSQYNEQFF

J gene: TRBJ1-1
D gene: TRBD1
clone size: -
V gene: TRBV3-1/TRBV3-2
CDR3 DNA: TGTGCCAGCAGCCAAGGACTCGGGACAGGGGGATGGAACACTGAAGCTTTCTTT
CDR3 protein: CASSQGLGTGGWNTEAFF

J gene: TRBJ1-2
D gene: -
clone size: -
V gene: TRBV5-4
CDR3 DNA: TGTGCCAGCAGCTTGGAACAGATCTATGGCTACACCTTC
CDR3 protein: CASSLEQIYGYTF

J gene: TRBJ1-6
D gene: -
clone size: -
V gene: TRBV3-1/TRBV3-2
CDR3 DNA: TGTGCCAGCAGCCGCCGAGTCCCCTCACCCCTCCACTTT
CDR3 protein: CASSRRVPSPLHF

J gene: TRBJ1-1
D gene: -
clone size: -
V gene: TRBV6-6
CDR3 DNA: TGTGCCAGCAGTTCACAGGGGAACACTGAAGCTTTCTTT
CDR3 protein: CASSSQGNTEAFF

J gene: TRBJ1-2
D gene: -
clone size: once
V gene: TRBV29-1
CDR3 DNA: TGCAGCGTTGTACAAATATGGGGAGATGGCTACACCTTC
CDR3 protein: CSVVQIWGDGYTF

J gene: TRBJ1-4
D gene: -
clone size: -
V gene: TRBV7-2
CDR3 DNA: TGTGCCAGCAGCCCCGGACAGCCTGGGGAAAAACTGTTTTTT
CDR3 protein: CASSPGQPGEKLFF

J gene: TRBJ1-6
D gene: TRBD1
clone size: few
V gene: TRBV6-2/TRBV6-3
CDR3 DNA: TGTGCCAGCAGTTACGGGACAGGAGAAGGGTCACCCCTCCACTTT
CDR3 protein: CASSYGTGEGSPLHF

J gene: TRBJ1-5
D gene: TRBD1
clone size: -
V gene: TRBV19
CDR3 DNA: TGTGCCAGTAGCCCGGACAGGGACAATAGCAATCAGCCCCAGCATTTT
CDR3 protein: CASSPDRDNSNQPQHF

J gene: TRBJ2-7
D gene: -
clone size: few
V gene: TRBV7-9
CDR3 DNA: TGTGCCAGCAGCCCAGGGGGGTCTTCCTACGAGCAGTACTTC
CDR3 protein: CASSPGGSSYEQYF

J gene: TRBJ1-5
D gene: -
clone size: -
V gene: TRBV29-1
CDR3 DNA: TGCAGCGTTTTACAGGACCTCAATCAGCCCCAGCATTTT
CDR3 protein: CSVLQDLNQPQHF

J gene: TRBJ1-2
D gene: -
clone size: -
V gene: TRBV28
CDR3 DNA: TGTGCCAGCACGACTAATAACTATGGCTACACCTTC
CDR3 protein: CASTTNNYGYTF

J gene: TRBJ1-3
D gene: TRBD1
clone size: few
V gene: TRBV2
CDR3 DNA: TGTGCCAGCAGGACACAGGGGGCGCTTGGAAACACCATATATTTT
CDR3 protein: CASRTQGALGNTIYF

J gene: TRBJ2-7
D gene: -
clone size: -
V gene: TRBV5-6
CDR3 DNA: TGTGCCAGCAGCAAACAATACGAGCAGTACTTC
CDR3 protein: CASSKQYEQYF

J gene: TRBJ1-5
D gene: -
clone size: -
V gene: TRBV21-1
CDR3 DNA: TGTGCCAGCAGCTCAGAGTTAGCTAGTCAGCCCCAGCATTTT
CDR3 protein: CASSSELASQPQHF

J gene: TRBJ1-1
D gene: -
clone size: -
V gene: TRBV6-2/TRBV6-3
CDR3 DNA: TGTGCCAGCAGTTCGATTCGGGACACAAACACTGAAGCTTTCTTT
CDR3 protein: CASSSIRDTNTEAFF

J gene: TRBJ2-7
D gene: -
clone size: -
V gene: TRBV10-3
CDR3 DNA: TGTGCCACCGAGGCCGACTACGAGCAGTACTTC
CDR3 protein: CATEADYEQYF

J gene: TRBJ1-1
D gene: -
clone size: -
V gene: TRBV12-3/TRBV12-4
CDR3 DNA: TGTGCCAGCAGTTTCGCAGGAGGGACTGAAGCTTTCTTT
CDR3 protein: CASSFAGGTEAFF

J gene: TRBJ1-2
D gene: -
clone size: -
V gene: TRBV20-1
CDR3 DNA: TGCAGTGCTAGTGGGTCAGGGCGCCTTGTCTATGGCTACACCTTC
CDR3 protein: CSASGSGRLVYGYTF

J gene: TRBJ2-1
D gene: -
clone size: -
V gene: TRBV9
CDR3 DNA: TGTGCCAGCAGCGTAGCGGGGGGCAGCCACAATGAGCAGTTCTTC
CDR3 protein: CASSVAGGSHNEQFF

J gene: TRBJ2-7
D gene: -
clone size: -
V gene: TRBV11-2
CDR3 DNA: TGTGCCAGCAGCTCGGTGGGGAGCGAGCAGTACTTC
CDR3 protein: CASSSVGSEQYF

J gene: TRBJ1-4
D gene: -
clone size: -
V gene: TRBV4-2
CDR3 DNA: TGTGCCAGCAGCTCCTGGACTTCAACTAATGAAAAACTGTTTTTT
CDR3 protein: CASSSWTSTNEKLFF

J gene: TRBJ2-5
D gene: TRBD2
clone size: -
V gene: TRBV29-1
CDR3 DNA: TGCAGCGTTGAAGGGACGGGAGGATGGGAGACCCAGTACTTC
CDR3 protein: CSVEGTGGWETQYF

J gene: TRBJ2-5
D gene: TRBD1
clone size: -
V gene: TRBV29-1
CDR3 DNA: TGCAGCGTTGATGGGACAGGGGATAGGGAGACCCAGTACTTC
CDR3 protein: CSVDGTGDRETQYF

J gene: TRBJ1-6
D gene: -
clone size: -
V gene: TRBV6-1
CDR3 DNA: TGTGCCAGCAGTGAATGGAGGACCTCTAATTCACCCCTCCACTTT
CDR3 protein: CASSEWRTSNSPLHF

J gene: TRBJ2-7
D gene: -
clone size: -
V gene: TRBV18
CDR3 DNA: TGTGCCAGCTCAATAACTTCCTACGAGCAGTACTTC
CDR3 protein: CASSITSYEQYF